These 26 T cell receptor beta chains were all obtained from the same sample, sequenced in a study of OX40 agonist ivuxolimab in advanced cancers. Generated by immunoSEQ multiplex PCR, the TCRdb table keeps only in-frame clones and is missing some. The table has 60,000 to 65,000 clones, 85% seen once. Here the sequenced sample was CD4+ or CD8+ T cells sorted from blood, taken in a trial of the OX40 agonist ivuxolimab. The receptor set was obtained from an adult with an advanced solid tumor such as melanoma, head and neck, liver or kidney cancer.

The count of this clone is one. This chain joins TRBV5-1 and TRBJ2-3, with 7 bases matching TRBD1. Germline CDR1 reads SGHRS; CDR2 reads YFSETQ. The CDR3 extends over 16 amino acids. The V and J ends lost 0 bases and 1 base, in that order; junction bases with no gene match: 5. CDR3 coding DNA: TGCGCCAGCAGCTTGGAAGGGGGCCCACGCACAGATACGCAGTATTTT. Amino acids: CASSLEGGPRTDTQYF.

V usage is TRBV28 and J usage is TRBJ1-5; D may be TRBD1 (5 bases). The CDR3 has 17 residues. Germline V CDR1 and CDR2: MDHEN, SYDVKM. Trimming removed 3 bases at V and 2 bases at J, with 17 bases between. The CDR3 loop is CASSFLDSLSGNQPQHF. CDR3 DNA: TGTGCCAGCAGTTTCCTTGACAGCCTCTCGGGCAATCAGCCCCAGCATTTT. The variable domain in full, with the rest retrieved from reference TRBV28 and TRBJ1-5, is DVKVTQSSRYLVKRTGEKVFLECVQDMDHENMFWYRQDPGLGLRLIYFSYDVKMKEKGDIPEGYSVSREKKERFSLILESASTNQTSMYLCASSFLDSLSGNQPQHFGDGTRLSIL.

The rearrangement links TRBV28 to TRBJ1-4; 7 positions match TRBD1. The CDR3 is 13 residues long. Trimming at V came to 6 bases and at J to 8 bases, leaving 6 bases not matched to a gene. CDR1 MDHEN and CDR2 SYDVKM come from the germline V gene. The CDR3 here is CASREGAREKLFF. CDR3 DNA: TGTGCCAGCAGGGAGGGGGCGCGGGAAAAACTGTTTTTT.

The chain recombines TRBV19 with TRBJ2-3, with D perhaps TRBD1 or TRBD2 (5 bases each). The CDR3 totals 14 residues. The V and J ends lost 10 bases and 2 bases respectively, with 16 bases between them. CDR1 and CDR2 (germline): LNHDA, SQIVND (reference sequence). CDR3: CATRDGLLTDTQYF. The CDR3 DNA is TGTGCCACCAGGGACGGACTGCTCACAGATACGCAGTATTTT.

The chain uses TRBV15 and TRBJ2-7; D is perhaps TRBD1 (6 bases). Trimming pared 1 base from V and 1 base from J, leaving 8 bases between. In germline, CDR1 is LNHNV, CDR2 YYDKDF (reference sequence). The CDR3 runs to 14 residues. The CDR3 coding sequence is TGTGCCACCAGCAGAGGCGGACAGTCCTACGAGCAGTACTTC. Its translation is CATSRGGQSYEQYF.

The chain recombines TRBV6-1 with TRBJ2-3, with a tentative D call TRBD1 (7 bases). The CDR3 contains 16 residues. Germline CDR1 reads MNHNS; CDR2 reads SASEGT. V dropped 0 bases and J dropped 1 base, with 11 bases sitting between them. CDR3 region: CASSEAGRGGTDTQYF. In nucleotides, the CDR3 is TGTGCCAGCAGTGAAGCGGGCAGGGGGGGCACAGATACGCAGTATTTT.

CDR3 DNA: TGCGCCAGCAGCCCAACAGGGGGACAGGGAGGTTCGGAGACCCAGTACTTC. Protein sequence: CASSPTGGQGGSETQYF. The V gene is TRBV5-1, the J gene TRBJ2-5; 9 nucleotides align to TRBD1. J lost 5 bases, V lost 4 bases, and 15 bases had no gene match. The CDR3 has 17 residues. Germline assignment: CDR1 SGHRS and CDR2 YFSETQ.

The chain recombines TRBV20-1 with TRBJ1-1, with D hard to call. Trimming pared 3 bases from V and 6 bases from J, leaving 8 bases between. CDR1 and CDR2 from the germline V gene are DFQATT and SNEGSKA (reference sequence). The CDR3 has 11 residues. CDR3 sequence reads: CSARFFSEAFF. CDR3 nucleotide sequence: TGCAGTGCTAGGTTCTTTTCTGAAGCTTTCTTT.

This clone is a singleton in its sample. At one of its ends the junction is not consistent with the germline gene, which may arise from a read error. The genes are TRBV27 and TRBJ2-7; 8 bases fit TRBD1. This CDR3 has 16 amino acids. CDR1 and CDR2 (germline): MNHEY, SMNVEV (reference sequence). CDR3 DNA sequence: TGTGTCAGCAGTCTCCGACGGACAGGGTTCCCCTACGAGCAGTACTTC. This sequence encodes CVSSLRRTGFPYEQYF.

The V and J genes are TRBV5-1 and TRBJ2-1; D perhaps matches TRBD1 (6 bases). This CDR3 is built from 14 residues. CDR1 and CDR2 (germline): SGHRS, YFSETQ. Deletions cut 0 bases from V and 8 bases from J, with 12 bases between. The CDR3 DNA sequence: TGCGCCAGCAGCTTGGAGGGGGTACTTGATGAGCAGTTCTTC. It yields the protein CASSLEGVLDEQFF.

The gene calls are TRBV15 and TRBJ2-7; 7 nucleotides line up with TRBD2. Germline V CDR1 and CDR2: LNHNV, YYDKDF (reference sequence). V was clipped by 1 base and J by 3 bases; unmatched bases: 9. The CDR3 loop spans 16 amino acids. The CDR3 region is CATSRAWGGRGYEQYF. CDR3 nucleotide sequence: TGTGCCACCAGCAGAGCATGGGGAGGGCGAGGCTACGAGCAGTACTTC. Supplemented by reference TRBV15 and TRBJ2-7, the full variable domain reads DAMVIQNPRYQVTQFGKPVTLSCSQTLNHNVMYWYQQKSSQAPKLLFHYYDKDFNNEADTPDNFQSRRPNTSFCFLDIRSPGLGDTAMYLCATSRAWGGRGYEQYFGPGTRLTVT.

The chain combines TRBV5-1 with TRBJ1-1; D gene unclear. V dropped 1 base and J dropped 3 bases, with 7 bases sitting between them. The CDR3 contains 13 residues. The germline V gene has CDR1 SGHRS and CDR2 YFSETQ. CDR3 protein: CASSLLGDTEAFF. DNA of the CDR3: TGCGCCAGCAGCTTGCTTGGGGACACTGAAGCTTTCTTT.

By share, this clone ranks as medium-sized (0.01 to 0.1%). The rearrangement links TRBV4-1 to TRBJ2-1, with 9 bases identical to TRBD2. The CDR3 totals 15 residues. The J segment lost 6 bases and the V segment lost 5 bases, leaving 8 bases of the junction unmatched. The germline CDR1 and CDR2 sequences are MGHRA and YSYEKL. CDR3 nucleotides: TGCGCCAGCAGCGCGGGAGGGAGTCGATTCAATGAGCAGTTCTTC. As protein: CASSAGGSRFNEQFF.

The chain employs TRBV18 and TRBJ2-7; D gene uncertain. The germline V and J ends were trimmed by 3 bases and 0 bases, with 3 bases remaining between them. CDR1 is KGHSH and CDR2 is LQKENI in the germline V gene. The CDR3 covers 12 residues. The CDR3 DNA reads as TGTGCCAGCTCACCGGACTCCTACGAGCAGTACTTC. It translates to CASSPDSYEQYF.

The rearrangement links TRBV28 to TRBJ1-5; tentative D call: TRBD1 (5 bases). The germline V gene has CDR1 MDHEN and CDR2 SYDVKM. V was clipped by 5 bases and J by 2 bases, with 13 bases between them. This CDR3 contains 15 residues. CDR3 in DNA: TGTGCCAGCAGTCTCCGACAGAGGGGCAATCAGCCCCAGCATTTT. This sequence encodes CASSLRQRGNQPQHF.

The V call is TRBV9, the J call TRBJ1-1; D might be TRBD1 (6 bases). The V end lost 2 bases, the J end lost 0 bases, and 11 bases lay between the germline ends. This CDR3 comprises 15 residues. Germline-derived CDR1 and CDR2 are SGDLS and YYNGEE. The CDR3 DNA reads TGTGCCAGCAGCGTGTCAGGACAGATGAACACTGAAGCTTTCTTT. This sequence encodes CASSVSGQMNTEAFF. The full variable domain, its missing parts supplied by reference TRBV9 and TRBJ1-1, is DSGVTQTPKHLITATGQRVTLRCSPRSGDLSVYWYQQSLDQGLQFLIQYYNGEERAKGNILERFSAQQFPDLHSELNLSSLELGDSALYFCASSVSGQMNTEAFFGQGTRLTVV.

CDR3 sequence: CASSDTRQGYGYTF. Here the CDR3 DNA reads TGTGCCAGCAGTGATACGCGGCAGGGGTATGGCTACACCTTC. This chain connects TRBV2 to TRBJ1-2; TRBD1 is a possible D gene (6 bases). The CDR3 is made up of 14 amino acids. Germline loops: CDR1 SNHLY, CDR2 FYNNEI. The V and J ends lost 3 bases and 5 bases respectively, with 13 bases between them.

The rearrangement uses TRBV19 and TRBJ1-1; D perhaps matches TRBD1 (5 bases). The CDR3 spans 13 residues. Trimming took 3 bases from V and 3 from J, leaving 8 bases between them. The germline gives CDR1 LNHDA, CDR2 SQIVND (reference sequence). CDR3 in amino acids: CASSILGHTEAFF. In DNA form, the CDR3 reads TGTGCCAGTAGTATTCTGGGGCACACTGAAGCTTTCTTT.

About this clone: One junction end does not reproduce the germline sequence, and a read error may be involved. The chain recombines TRBV10-1 with TRBJ1-2, with TRBD1 identical over 7 bases. Per the germline V gene, CDR1 is WNHNN and CDR2 is SYGVQD (reference sequence). CDR3 size: 10 residues. In DNA, the CDR3 is TGCGCCAGCAGTGAAGGCGGGGACAGATTC. Translation: CASSEGGDRF.

The CDR3 here is CATVSSGANVLTF. Written as DNA, the CDR3 is TGTGCCACCGTAAGCTCTGGGGCCAACGTCCTGACTTTC. The gene calls are TRBV10-3 and TRBJ2-6; D is ambiguous. CDR1 is ENHRY, CDR2 SYGVKD, per germline. The V gene lost 10 bases and the J gene lost 0 bases, with 7 bases spanning the gap. The CDR3 sequence is 13 residues long.

The chain carries TRBV10-3 and TRBJ2-5, with D tentatively TRBD1 (5 bases). This CDR3 is 14 amino acids long. The V end lost 2 bases, the J end lost 5 bases, and 12 bases lay between the germline ends. The germline gives CDR1 ENHRY, CDR2 SYGVKD. DNA of the CDR3: TGTGCCATCAGTGAGAAGGGGCTTTTGGAGACCCAGTACTTC. Translated, it gives CAISEKGLLETQYF.

The J gene is TRBJ2-7, the V gene TRBV6-5; D not certain. V lost 6 bases to trimming and J lost 2 bases, with 11 bases between them. From germline, CDR1 is MNHEY and CDR2 SVGAGI. The CDR3 is made up of 13 amino acids. The DNA of the CDR3 is TGTGCCAGCAGCCGGCCCGACACCTACGAGCAGTACTTC. It is translated as CASSRPDTYEQYF.

In DNA, the CDR3 is TGTGCCAGTAGTATGGGGGCTAGCTCCTACAATGAGCAGTTCTTC. Protein product: CASSMGASSYNEQFF. V usage is TRBV19 and J usage is TRBJ2-1; D perhaps matches TRBD1 (6 bases). Germline CDR1 reads LNHDA; CDR2 reads SQIVND (reference sequence). This CDR3 region has 15 residues. The ends were cut back, 3 bases at V and 0 bases at J, with 9 bases in the middle. Complete variable domain (other parts from reference TRBV19 and TRBJ2-1): DGGITQSPKYLFRKEGQNVTLSCEQNLNHDAMYWYRQDPGQGLRLIYYSQIVNDFQKGDIAEGYSVSREKKESFPLTVTSAQKNPTAFYLCASSMGASSYNEQFFGPGTRLTVL.

The V and J genes are TRBV2 and TRBJ2-5; D is possibly TRBD2 (5 bases). V lost 6 bases and J lost 5, with 10 bases in between. The CDR3 has 12 residues. Germline loops: CDR1 SNHLY, CDR2 FYNNEI. The CDR3 nucleotides read TGTGCCAGCAGCCCGGGAATGGAGACCCAGTACTTC. This gives the protein CASSPGMETQYF. Complete variable domain (other parts from reference TRBV2 and TRBJ2-5): EPEVTQTPSHQVTQMGQEVILRCVPISNHLYFYWYRQILGQKVEFLVSFYNNEISEKSEIFDDQFSVERPDGSNFTLKIRSTKLEDSAMYFCASSPGMETQYFGPGTRLLVL.

The rearrangement joins TRBV6-1 to TRBJ2-2; D ambiguous. Trimming left V 6 bases short and J 0 bases short, with 8 bases between. This CDR3 spans 14 amino acids. Germline loops: CDR1 MNHNS, CDR2 SASEGT. This chain's CDR3 is CASRLGPNTGELFF. The CDR3 nucleotides read TGTGCCAGCAGGCTGGGCCCGAACACCGGGGAGCTGTTTTTT.

V usage is TRBV28 and J usage is TRBJ1-2; 8 bases match TRBD1. Losses at the gene ends were 3 bases for V and 1 base for J; bases not matched to a gene: 4. The CDR3 is made up of 15 amino acids. From germline, CDR1 is MDHEN and CDR2 SYDVKM. The CDR3 DNA reads as TGTGCCAGCAGTTTGCGACAGGGGTTTAACTATGGCTACACCTTC. Translating gives CASSLRQGFNYGYTF.